This T cell receptor beta chain was found in a study of blood T cell repertoires in COVID-19. Overall study context: Specimens from acute and convalescent COVID-19 originated in the United States, Italy and Spain. Sample material is recorded as cDNA or gDNA derived from T cells, B-cell-depleted T cells, or PBMCs.

In the source study's methods: Reference gene primer amplification in the assay estimated nucleated cell counts. Here immunoSEQ multiplex PCR was the method, and the copy in TCRdb shows in-frame clones only, minus some. The DNA gave D and trimming, while V, J and clone size come from that table. The table records around 300,000 clones, nearly 90% of them present only once. The ends lost 4 bases at V and 6 bases at J; junction bases unmatched: 0. Per the germline V gene, CDR1 is SEHNR and CDR2 is FQNEAQ (reference sequence). The CDR3 sequence is 13 residues long. The sequence was collected from a man between 18 and 29 years old with active or convalescent COVID-19. The rearrangement links TRBV7-9 to TRBJ2-3; TRBD2 matches 11 bases. Material: peripheral blood. CDR3 sequence reads: CASSSSGGDTQYF. In DNA form, the CDR3 reads TGTGCCAGCAGCTCTAGCGGGGGGGATACGCAGTATTTT.